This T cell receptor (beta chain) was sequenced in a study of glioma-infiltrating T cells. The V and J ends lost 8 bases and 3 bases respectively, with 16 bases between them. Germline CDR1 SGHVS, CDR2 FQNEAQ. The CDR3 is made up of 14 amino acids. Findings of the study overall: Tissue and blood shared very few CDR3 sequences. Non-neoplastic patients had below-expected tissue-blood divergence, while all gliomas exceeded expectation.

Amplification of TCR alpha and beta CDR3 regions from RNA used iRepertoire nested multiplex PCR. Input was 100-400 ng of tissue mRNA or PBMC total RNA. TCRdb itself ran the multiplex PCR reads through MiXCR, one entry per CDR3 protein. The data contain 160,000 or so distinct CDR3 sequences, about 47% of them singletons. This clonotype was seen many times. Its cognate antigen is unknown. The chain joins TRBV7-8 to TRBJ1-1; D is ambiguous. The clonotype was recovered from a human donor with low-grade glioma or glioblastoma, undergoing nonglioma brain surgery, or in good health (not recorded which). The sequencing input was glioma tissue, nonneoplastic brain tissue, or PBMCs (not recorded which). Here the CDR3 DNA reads TGTGCCAGCTCGCGTAGGGTTACGGACACTGAAGCTTTCTTT. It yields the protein CASSRRVTDTEAFF.